Presented here are 26 T cell receptor beta chains from one specimen sequenced in a study of OX40 agonist ivuxolimab in advanced cancers. Some clones are missing from TCRdb's copy, which holds only in-frame ones; the method was immunoSEQ multiplex PCR. The data hold tens of thousands of clones, with 85% observed a single time. This specimen was CD4+ or CD8+ T cells sorted from blood, taken in a trial of the OX40 agonist ivuxolimab. Receptors were obtained from an adult with an advanced solid tumor such as melanoma, head and neck, liver or kidney cancer.

The chain recombines TRBV29-1 with TRBJ2-3, with D perhaps matching TRBD1 (5 bases). Trimming pared 6 bases from V and 1 base from J, leaving 14 bases between. The CDR3 runs to 14 residues. Germline V lookup: CDR1 SQVTM, CDR2 ANQGSEA. The CDR3 is CSVTGKGGTDTQYF. In nucleotides, the CDR3 is TGCAGCGTCACAGGAAAAGGAGGCACAGATACGCAGTATTTT.

The genes are TRBV5-6 and TRBJ2-5; 10 bases line up with TRBD1. CDR3 size: 15 residues. Germline V gives CDR1 SGHDT, CDR2 YYEEEE. Trimming at V came to 4 bases and at J to 2 bases, leaving 5 bases not matched to a gene. CDR3 sequence (DNA): TGTGCCAGCAGCCCAGACAGGGGGCTTCAAGAGACCCAGTACTTC. It yields the protein CASSPDRGLQETQYF.

The chain combines TRBV14 with TRBJ2-3, with D maybe TRBD2 (5 bases). V dropped 1 base and J dropped 4 bases, with 12 bases sitting between them. The CDR3 length is 15 residues. Germline CDR1 SGHDN, CDR2 FVKESK. CDR3 in DNA: TGTGCCAGCAGCCAAGGTGGCGGGTGGGCAGATACGCAGTATTTT. It codes for CASSQGGGWADTQYF.

In the case of this clone: The germline gene is not matched at one end of the junction; a read error may be the cause. The chain links TRBV2 to TRBJ1-2, with 11 bases identical to TRBD1. There are 14 residues in the CDR3. CDR1 and CDR2 (germline): SNHLY, FYNNEI. This CDR3 is CASREGQGAFGYTF. The DNA of the CDR3 is TGTGCCAGCAGGGAAGGACAGGGGGCATTTGGCTACACCTTC. Looking up the rest from reference TRBV2 and TRBJ1-2 gives the full variable domain: EPEVTQTPSHQVTQMGQEVILRCVPISNHLYFYWYRQILGQKVEFLVSFYNNEISEKSEIFDDQFSVERPDGSNFTLKIRSTKLEDSAMYFCASREGQGAFGYTFGSGTRLTVV.

V usage is TRBV9 and J usage is TRBJ2-2; D might be TRBD2 (6 bases). Germline CDR1 is SGDLS and CDR2 is YYNGEE. Trimming removed 7 bases from V and 2 bases from J, with 12 bases in between. CDR3 length equals 14 residues. CDR3 protein: CASGGRPNTGELFF. The CDR3 region has the DNA TGTGCCAGCGGGGGGAGACCCAACACCGGGGAGCTGTTTTTT. The variable domain in full, with the rest retrieved from reference TRBV9 and TRBJ2-2, is DSGVTQTPKHLITATGQRVTLRCSPRSGDLSVYWYQQSLDQGLQFLIQYYNGEERAKGNILERFSAQQFPDLHSELNLSSLELGDSALYFCASGGRPNTGELFFGEGSRLTVL.

The V and J genes are TRBV21-1 and TRBJ2-1; the D call TRBD2 from the table was never checked on the DNA. TRBV21-1 is a pseudogene segment. The length of the CDR3 is 16 residues. CDR3 sequence: CASSKVSGSSYNEQFF. CDR3 coding DNA: TGTGCCAGCAGCAAAGTTAGCGGGAGCTCCTACAATGAGCAGTTCTTC.

The chain combines TRBV19 with TRBJ1-5; the match to TRBD1 covers 8 bases. The CDR3 is made up of 14 amino acids. Germline trimming cut 7 bases from V and 4 bases from J; bases unmatched to any gene: 6. The germline V gene has CDR1 LNHDA and CDR2 SQIVND (reference sequence). CDR3 bases: TGTGCCAGTATCGACAGGGGAAGGAATCAGCCCCAGCATTTT. This sequence encodes CASIDRGRNQPQHF. Supplemented by reference TRBV19 and TRBJ1-5, the full variable domain reads DGGITQSPKYLFRKEGQNVTLSCEQNLNHDAMYWYRQDPGQGLRLIYYSQIVNDFQKGDIAEGYSVSREKKESFPLTVTSAQKNPTAFYLCASIDRGRNQPQHFGDGTRLSIL.

The chain recombines TRBV28 with TRBJ1-5, with 7 bases that match TRBD1. From germline, CDR1 is MDHEN and CDR2 SYDVKM. The CDR3 covers 15 residues. V dropped 6 bases and J dropped 0; count of bases not matched to a gene: 5. The DNA for the CDR3 is TGTGCCAGCAGCTCGGACAGGTATAGCAATCAGCCCCAGCATTTT. Its protein product is CASSSDRYSNQPQHF.

The chain carries TRBV28 and TRBJ1-2; TRBD1 matches at 7 bases. V was clipped by 6 bases and J by 4 bases; unmatched bases: 8. The CDR3 contains 14 residues. CDR1 and CDR2 (germline): MDHEN, SYDVKM. CDR3 DNA: TGTGCCAGCAGACCCCACGGGACAGTCTATGGCTACACCTTC. Its protein product is CASRPHGTVYGYTF.

V usage is TRBV29-1 and J usage is TRBJ2-1; D unclear. The germline V and J ends were trimmed by 6 bases and 0 bases, with 9 bases remaining between them. CDR1 is SQVTM, CDR2 ANQGSEA, per germline. CDR3 length: 13 amino acids. DNA of the CDR3: TGCAGCGTGGACGGACGCTCCTACAATGAGCAGTTCTTC. Protein product: CSVDGRSYNEQFF.

A word on this clone: It may be a read error: a sequence one base away is much more abundant. Other DNA sequences of this sample code for an identical CDR3. J is TRBJ1-1 and V is TRBV5-6; TRBD1 agrees at 12 bases. This CDR3 spans 14 amino acids. Germline lookup yields CDR1 SGHDT and CDR2 YYEEEE. V was clipped by 3 bases and J by 5 bases; unmatched bases: 2. CDR3 sequence (DNA): TGTGCCAGCAGCTGGGACAGGGGGCTGACTGAAGCTTTCTTT. This translates into CASSWDRGLTEAFF.

The chain has TRBV15 and TRBJ1-5, with D unresolved. The germline CDR1 and CDR2 sequences are LNHNV and YYDKDF (reference sequence). V lost 2 bases and J 1 base, leaving 9 bases between the germline ends. The CDR3 runs 15 residues. The DNA of the CDR3 is TGTGCCACCAGCAGAAACGTTGACAGCAATCAGCCCCAGCATTTT. Protein sequence: CATSRNVDSNQPQHF.

This clone was seen only a few times. The rearrangement uses TRBV19 and TRBJ2-1; D possibly matches TRBD1 or TRBD2 (5 bases each). V lost 6 bases and J lost 7, with 16 bases in between. The CDR3 contains 14 residues. Germline V gene data show CDR1 as LNHDA and CDR2 as SQIVND (reference sequence). The CDR3 is CASSPLGVGNEQFF. Written as DNA, the CDR3 is TGTGCCAGTAGCCCCCTGGGGGTAGGTAATGAGCAGTTCTTC.

The chain carries TRBV7-9 and TRBJ2-1, with TRBD1 identical over 7 bases. Germline CDR1 is SEHNR and CDR2 is FQNEAQ (reference sequence). This CDR3 is 15 amino acids long. Trimming cost V 5 bases and J 4 bases; bases outside gene matches: 8. CDR3 bases: TGTGCCAGCAGCCCCTCGGGACAGTTATACAATGAGCAGTTCTTC. It specifies CASSPSGQLYNEQFF.

The chain employs TRBV4-2 and TRBJ2-1; no reliable D call. CDR3 length: 14 residues. From germline, CDR1 is LGHNA and CDR2 YNFKEQ. Trimming shortened V by 0 bases and J by 6 bases, and 9 bases separated the two germline ends. The CDR3 loop reads CASSQDRATNEQFF. The DNA for the CDR3 is TGTGCCAGCAGCCAAGATAGGGCTACCAATGAGCAGTTCTTC.

This chain joins TRBV7-2 and TRBJ2-7; no clear D. CDR3 length: 15 amino acids. The germline V gene encodes CDR1 SGHTA and CDR2 FQGNSA. Deletions cut 5 bases from V and 2 bases from J, with 16 bases between. CDR3 DNA sequence: TGTGCCAGCAGCCTTTACCCGGGCTTGACCTACGAGCAGTACTTC. This encodes CASSLYPGLTYEQYF.

The rearrangement uses TRBV29-1 and TRBJ2-5; tentatively, D is TRBD1 (5 bases). This CDR3 contains 12 residues. Germline loops: CDR1 SQVTM, CDR2 ANQGSEA. The ends were cut back, 3 bases at V and 3 bases at J, with 8 bases in the middle. CDR3 in amino acids: CSVEATEETQYF. In nucleotides, the CDR3 is TGCAGCGTTGAGGCGACAGAAGAGACCCAGTACTTC.

The J gene is TRBJ1-1, the V gene TRBV10-2, with TRBD1 matching over 8 bases. The V gene end was trimmed by 6 bases and the J gene end by 4 bases; junction bases not matched to a gene: 4. Germline assignment: CDR1 WSHSY and CDR2 SAAADI. The CDR3 has 13 residues. In DNA, the CDR3 is TGCGCCAGCAGATTAACAGGGGGCACTGAAGCTTTCTTT. Its translation: CASRLTGGTEAFF.

The chain carries TRBV7-3 and TRBJ2-7; 7 bases align to TRBD2. This CDR3 spans 15 amino acids. V trimming: 2 bases; J trimming: 2 bases; junction bases outside the gene matches: 6. Germline assignment: CDR1 SGHTA and CDR2 FQGTGA. CDR3 residues: CASSLQGGPPYEQYF. The CDR3 coding sequence is TGTGCCAGCAGCTTACAGGGAGGGCCCCCCTACGAGCAGTACTTC.

The V call is TRBV19, the J call TRBJ1-1, with no clear D. CDR3 length: 16 amino acids. Trimming removed 3 bases from V and 2 bases from J, with 16 bases in between. Germline CDR1 LNHDA, CDR2 SQIVND (reference sequence). The CDR3 loop is CASSMPGVLGNTEAFF. CDR3 DNA: TGTGCCAGTAGTATGCCCGGAGTCTTGGGCAACACTGAAGCTTTCTTT.

This clone was observed a few times. This chain links TRBV27 with TRBJ1-5; possibly TRBD1 for D (6 bases). The CDR3 totals 14 residues. Germline V gene lookup returns CDR1 MNHEY and CDR2 SMNVEV (reference sequence). V shed 6 bases and J shed 3 bases, with 12 bases lying between them. The CDR3 is CASRNGQNNQPQHF. CDR3 coding DNA: TGTGCCAGCAGAAATGGACAGAACAATCAGCCCCAGCATTTT.

The genes are TRBV6-5 and TRBJ2-7, with 9 bases fitting TRBD2. The CDR3 consists of 16 residues. Germline V gives CDR1 MNHEY, CDR2 SVGAGI. J gave up 3 bases and V 2 bases, and 8 bases lay outside the gene matches. The CDR3 sequence is CASSYNGLAPNYEQYF. The CDR3 bases are TGTGCCAGCAGTTACAACGGACTAGCGCCCAACTACGAGCAGTACTTC.

The chain carries TRBV7-9 and TRBJ1-1; D uncertain. V lost 5 bases to trimming and J lost 1 base, with 2 bases between them. Germline CDR1 reads SEHNR; CDR2 reads FQNEAQ (reference sequence). The CDR3 is made up of 11 amino acids. The CDR3 nucleotides are TGTGCCAGCAGCACGAACACTGAAGCTTTCTTT. Amino acid sequence: CASSTNTEAFF.

The chain recombines TRBV9 with TRBJ2-3, with D perhaps matching TRBD2 (6 bases). There are 15 residues in the CDR3. V lost 4 bases and J lost 5, with 17 bases in between. CDR1 is SGDLS, CDR2 YYNGEE, per germline. The CDR3 is CASSIRGLGGDTQYF. The CDR3 coding sequence is TGTGCCAGCAGCATTCGAGGACTGGGAGGAGATACGCAGTATTTT.

V usage is TRBV5-8 and J usage is TRBJ1-5, with D perhaps matching TRBD1 (6 bases). With 3 bases removed from V and 6 bases from J, the gap between germline ends came to 16 bases. There are 15 residues in the CDR3. Germline values: CDR1 SGHTS, CDR2 YDEGEE. The DNA of the CDR3 is TGTGCCAGCAGCTCCTATCAGGGGTTGGGTCAGCCCCAGCATTTT. Its protein product is CASSSYQGLGQPQHF. Variable domain in full (rest from reference TRBV5-8 and TRBJ1-5): EAGVTQSPTHLIKTRGQQATLRCSPISGHTSVYWYQQALGLGLQFLLWYDEGEERNRGNFPPRFSGRQFPNYSSELNVNALELEDSALYLCASSSYQGLGQPQHFGDGTRLSIL.

V usage is TRBV28 and J usage is TRBJ1-3; D gene ambiguous. This CDR3 has 15 amino acids. V shed 3 bases and J shed 0 bases, with 9 bases lying between them. From germline, CDR1 is MDHEN and CDR2 SYDVKM. CDR3 bases: TGTGCCAGCAGTTTGGGCGGTACCTCTGGAAACACCATATATTTT. Protein sequence: CASSLGGTSGNTIYF.